This TCR beta chain is from a study of blood T cell repertoires in COVID-19. Study overall: Sites in the United States, Italy and Spain provided acute and convalescent COVID-19 samples. PBMCs, B-cell-depleted T cells, or T cells were the source of the cDNA or gDNA that made up the material.

This clone occurred a few times. The CDR3 runs to 15 residues. Germline assignment: CDR1 MNHEY and CDR2 SVGEGT. V was cut by 0 bases and J by 3 bases, with 8 bases left in between. Per the original data handling: The authors estimated nucleated cell counts from reference gene primer amplification. Assay used: immunoSEQ multiplex PCR; TCRdb lists only in-frame clones, some missing. V and J calls and clone size are given by that table; D and trimming were obtained from the DNA. The table shows roughly 32,000 clones, with 77% occurring only once. The receptor comes from a human donor in a cohort sampled during active COVID-19. V is TRBV6-2 or TRBV6-3 and J is TRBJ2-2; D perhaps matches TRBD1 (5 bases). Specimen: peripheral blood. CDR3 in amino acids: CASSYSGQHTGELFF. The CDR3 DNA reads as TGTGCCAGCAGTTACTCAGGACAACACACCGGGGAGCTGTTTTTT.